This TCR beta chain was observed in a study of cytotoxic CD8 clonotypes in ibrutinib-treated CLL. Study information: There were, on average, nearly 260,000 productive templates and tens of thousands of productive rearrangements per sample.

Profiled with immunoSEQ multiplex PCR; TCRdb holds only in-frame clones, not every one. The sample yields about 74,000 clones, more than 70% seen once. After removal of 6 bases from V and 8 bases from J, the junction contained 12 bases not matched to a gene. The V gene's germline CDR1 is SGHTA and CDR2 FQGTGA. CDR3 size: 15 residues. The TCR comes from a human donor with chronic lymphocytic leukemia. Source: PBMCs, taken at disease progression, from a patient treated with ibrutinib. This chain joins TRBV7-3 and TRBJ2-1, with 8 positions matching TRBD1. The CDR3 sequence: CASRPGTGPPYEQFF. CDR3 in DNA: TGTGCCAGCAGGCCTGGGACAGGCCCCCCTTATGAGCAGTTCTTC. Full variable domain (rest looked up from reference TRBV7-3 and TRBJ2-1): GAGVSQTPSNKVTEKGKYVELRCDPISGHTALYWYRQSLGQGPEFLIYFQGTGAADDSGLPNDRFFAVRPEGSVSTLKIQRTERGDSAVYLCASRPGTGPPYEQFFGPGTRLTVL.